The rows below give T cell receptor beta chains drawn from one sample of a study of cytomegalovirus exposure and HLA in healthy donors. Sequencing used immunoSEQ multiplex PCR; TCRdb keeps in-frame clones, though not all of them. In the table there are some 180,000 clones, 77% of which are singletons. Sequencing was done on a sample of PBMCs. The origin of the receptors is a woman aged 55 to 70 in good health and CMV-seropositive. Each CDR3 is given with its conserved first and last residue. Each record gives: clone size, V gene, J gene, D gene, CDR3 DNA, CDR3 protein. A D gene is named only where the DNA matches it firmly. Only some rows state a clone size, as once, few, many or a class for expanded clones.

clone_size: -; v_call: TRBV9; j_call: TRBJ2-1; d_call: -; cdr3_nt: TGTGCCAGCAGCGTTTCTAGGCGTGCCTACAATGAGCAGTTCTTC; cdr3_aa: CASSVSRRAYNEQFF
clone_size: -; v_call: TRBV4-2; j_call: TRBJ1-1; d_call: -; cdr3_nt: TGTGCCAGCAGCCAAGCGGCAGGGGATCGAGCTGAAGCTTTCTTT; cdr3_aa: CASSQAAGDRAEAFF
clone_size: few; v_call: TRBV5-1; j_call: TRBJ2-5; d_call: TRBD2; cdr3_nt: TGCGCCAGCAGCTTGGTAGCGGGGGGAGCCCAAGAGACCCAGTACTTC; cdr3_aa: CASSLVAGGAQETQYF
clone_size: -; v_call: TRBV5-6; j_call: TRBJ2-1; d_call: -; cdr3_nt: TGTGCCAGCAGCATCTCCAATGAGCAGTTCTTC; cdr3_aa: CASSISNEQFF
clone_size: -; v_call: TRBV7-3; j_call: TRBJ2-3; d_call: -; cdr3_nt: TGTGCCAGCAGCTTAGGAGCTAGTATCTTCACAGATACGCAGTATTTT; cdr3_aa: CASSLGASIFTDTQYF
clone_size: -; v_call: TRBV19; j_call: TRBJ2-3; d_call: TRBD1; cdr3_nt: TGTGCCAGTAGTGTGCGACAGGGGGGTGGCGCAGATACGCAGTATTTT; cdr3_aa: CASSVRQGGGADTQYF
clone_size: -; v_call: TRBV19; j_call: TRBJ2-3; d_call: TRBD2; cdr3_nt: TGTGCCAGTAGTGCTAGCGGGAACACAGATACGCAGTATTTT; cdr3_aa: CASSASGNTDTQYF
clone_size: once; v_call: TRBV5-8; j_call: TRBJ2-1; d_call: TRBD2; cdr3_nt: TGTGCCAGCAGCTATGGACTAGCGGGGAGCTCCTACAATGAGCAGTTCTTC; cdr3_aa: CASSYGLAGSSYNEQFF
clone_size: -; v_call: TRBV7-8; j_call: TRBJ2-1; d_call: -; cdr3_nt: TGTGCCAGCAGCCCACGGGAAACTTCCCTCGGGGAGCAGTTCTTC; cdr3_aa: CASSPRETSLGEQFF
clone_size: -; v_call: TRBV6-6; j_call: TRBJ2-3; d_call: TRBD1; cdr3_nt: TGTGCCAGCAGTTACAGGGACAGGGGGACAGATACGCAGTATTTT; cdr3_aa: CASSYRDRGTDTQYF
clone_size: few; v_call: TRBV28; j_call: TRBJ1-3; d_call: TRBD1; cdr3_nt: TGTGCCAGCAGCCAGACAGGGACTGGAAACACCATATATTTT; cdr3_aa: CASSQTGTGNTIYF
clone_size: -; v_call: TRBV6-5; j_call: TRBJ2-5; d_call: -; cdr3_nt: TGTGCCAGCAGTGGGAGCCTACAAGAGACCCAGTACTTC; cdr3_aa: CASSGSLQETQYF
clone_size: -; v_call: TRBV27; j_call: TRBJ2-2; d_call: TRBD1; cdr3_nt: TGTGCCAGCAGCCCTTGGACAGGAACAACCGGGGAGCTGTTTTTT; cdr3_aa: CASSPWTGTTGELFF
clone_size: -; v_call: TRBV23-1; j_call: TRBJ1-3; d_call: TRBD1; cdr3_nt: TGCGCCAGCAGTCCGAAAGGGACAGGTTACCGGATCACCATATATTTT; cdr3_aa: CASSPKGTGYRITIYF
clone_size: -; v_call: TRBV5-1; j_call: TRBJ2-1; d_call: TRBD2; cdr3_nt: TGCGCCAGCAGCCCCGGGACTTCCGGGACTAGCGGCTACAATGAGCAGTTCTTC; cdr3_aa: CASSPGTSGTSGYNEQFF
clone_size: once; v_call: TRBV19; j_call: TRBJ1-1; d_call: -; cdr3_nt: TGTGCCAGTAGTATATCCCCGGGGACTGAAGCTTTCTTT; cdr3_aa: CASSISPGTEAFF
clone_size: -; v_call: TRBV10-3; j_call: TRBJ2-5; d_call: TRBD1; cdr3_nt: TGTGCCATCAGCGCCGGGACAGGGGGCCAGGGGGGTACCCAGTACTTC; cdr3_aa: CAISAGTGGQGGTQYF
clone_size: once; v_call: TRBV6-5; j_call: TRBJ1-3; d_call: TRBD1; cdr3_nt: TGTGCCAGCAGTTACATTAAACCGGGACAGGGAAACACCATATATTTT; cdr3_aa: CASSYIKPGQGNTIYF
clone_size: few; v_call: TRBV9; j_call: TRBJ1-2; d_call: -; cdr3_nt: TGTGCCAGCAGCGTAGGCAGTGCCACCATCTATGGCTACACCTTC; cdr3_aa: CASSVGSATIYGYTF
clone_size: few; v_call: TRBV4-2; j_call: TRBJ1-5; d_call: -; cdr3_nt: TGTGCCAGCAGCCAAGGTATCGTAGAGCCCCAGCATTTT; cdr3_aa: CASSQGIVEPQHF
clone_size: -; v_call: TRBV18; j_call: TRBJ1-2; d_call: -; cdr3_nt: TGTGCCAGCTCACCAACCGGGGCTAACTATGGCTACACCTTC; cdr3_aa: CASSPTGANYGYTF
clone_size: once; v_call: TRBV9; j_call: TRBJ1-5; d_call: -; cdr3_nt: TGTGCCAGCAGCGTAGGGTCAGATAGCAATCAGCCCCAGCATTTT; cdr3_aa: CASSVGSDSNQPQHF
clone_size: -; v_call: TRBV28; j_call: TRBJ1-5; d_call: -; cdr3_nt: TGTGCCAGCAGTTTACGGGGGGCTCAGCCCCAGCATTTT; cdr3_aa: CASSLRGAQPQHF
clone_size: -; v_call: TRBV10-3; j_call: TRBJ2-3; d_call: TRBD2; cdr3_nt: TGTGCCATCAGAGGGTGGACTAGCGGGCAGACAGATACGCAGTATTTT; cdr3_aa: CAIRGWTSGQTDTQYF
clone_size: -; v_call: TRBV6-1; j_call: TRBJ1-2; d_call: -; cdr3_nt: TGTGCCAGCATCGCTTGGGGAGGGAGCTATGGCTACACCTTC; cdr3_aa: CASIAWGGSYGYTF
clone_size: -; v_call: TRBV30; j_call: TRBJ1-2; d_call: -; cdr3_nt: TGTGCCTGGAGTCACAGGCAGGGAGGAAGCTACACCTTC; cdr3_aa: CAWSHRQGGSYTF
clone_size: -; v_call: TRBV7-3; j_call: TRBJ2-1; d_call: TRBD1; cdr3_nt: TGTGCCAGCAGGCCTACAGGGGGTACCTACAATGAGCAGTTCTTC; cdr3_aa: CASRPTGGTYNEQFF
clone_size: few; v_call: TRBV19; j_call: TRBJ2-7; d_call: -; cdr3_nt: TGTGCCACAACCCTCCAAAGCGGAGGATCCTACGAGCAGTACTTC; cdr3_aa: CATTLQSGGSYEQYF
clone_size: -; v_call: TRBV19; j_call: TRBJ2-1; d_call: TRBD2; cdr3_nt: TGTGCCAGTATCGGAACTAGCGGGAGTCCTAATCTCAATGAGCAGTTCTTC; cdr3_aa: CASIGTSGSPNLNEQFF
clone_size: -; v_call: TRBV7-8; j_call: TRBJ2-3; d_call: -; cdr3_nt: TGTGCCAGCAGCCTCGGGATCACAGATACGCAGTATTTT; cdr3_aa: CASSLGITDTQYF